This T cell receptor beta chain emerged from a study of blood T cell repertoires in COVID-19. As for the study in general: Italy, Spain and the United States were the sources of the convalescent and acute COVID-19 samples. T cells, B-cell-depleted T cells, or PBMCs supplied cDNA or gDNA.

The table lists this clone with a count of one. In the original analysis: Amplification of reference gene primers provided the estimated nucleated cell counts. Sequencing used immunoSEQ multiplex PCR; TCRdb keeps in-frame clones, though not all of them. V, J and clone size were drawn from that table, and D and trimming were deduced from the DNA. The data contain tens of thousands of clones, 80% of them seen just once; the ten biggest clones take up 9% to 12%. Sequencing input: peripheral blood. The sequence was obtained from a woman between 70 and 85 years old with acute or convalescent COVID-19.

The CDR3 protein is CASSVPPDSPNGLTF. As DNA, the CDR3 is TGTGCCAGCAGCGTACCACCCGACAGCCCAAACGGTCTCACCTTC. The V gene is TRBV9, the J gene TRBJ1-2; D is possibly TRBD1 (5 bases). Germline CDR1 reads SGDLS; CDR2 reads YYNGEE. Deletions cut 1 base from V and 13 bases from J, with 23 bases between. CDR3 length equals 15 residues.